The rows below give T cell receptor beta chains drawn from one sample of a study of T cell responses to AZD1222 COVID-19 vaccine. The repertoire was sequenced with immunoSEQ multiplex PCR; TCRdb's copy has only in-frame clones and lacks some. Of about 97,000 clones in the sample, 86% are singletons; the top ten hold approximately 5%. The sequencing here drew on peripheral blood, taken on day 0 of AZD1222 vaccination. These receptors came from an adult in good health. Each CDR3 is given with its conserved first and last residue. The D gene is left open where the match is weak. Part of the rows lack a size; the others show once, few, many or a class for expanded clones.

j_gene,abundance,v_gene,d_gene,CDR3nt,CDR3aa
TRBJ1-4,NA,TRBV10-3,NA,TGTGCCATCAGTGAGGGGGTTGTAAGTGAAAAACTGTTTTTT,CAISEGVVSEKLFF
TRBJ1-1,NA,TRBV2,NA,TGTGCCAGCAGCAACACTGAAGCTTTCTTT,CASSNTEAFF
TRBJ2-6,NA,TRBV7-3,NA,TGTGCCAGCAGCTTAACATCAGGGGCTGGCTCTGGGGCCAACGTCCTGACTTTC,CASSLTSGAGSGANVLTF
TRBJ2-3,once,TRBV11-1,NA,TGTGCCAGCAGCCCAGGCTGGGAAGATACGCAGTATTTT,CASSPGWEDTQYF
TRBJ1-1,NA,TRBV25-1,NA,TGTGCCAGCAGCCGGACAGCGAACACTGAAGCTTTCTTT,CASSRTANTEAFF
TRBJ1-5,NA,TRBV19,NA,TGTGCCAGTAGTATCGATATCGGACGGCAGCCCCAGCATTTT,CASSIDIGRQPQHF
TRBJ1-6,NA,TRBV9,TRBD1,TGTGCCAGCAGCATCTCGGACAGGGCGACTTTGGTAGGAGGTAATTCACCCCTCCACTTT,CASSISDRATLVGGNSPLHF
TRBJ2-3,NA,TRBV9,TRBD2,TGTGCCAGCAATAGCGGGATGACAGATACGCAGTATTTT,CASNSGMTDTQYF
TRBJ2-4,NA,TRBV6-1,NA,TGTGCCAGCAGTGAACCCTCAACTCAGTACTTC,CASSEPSTQYF
TRBJ2-7,NA,TRBV18,NA,TGTGCCAGCTCACCTAAGACAGGCTCCTACGAGCAGTACTTC,CASSPKTGSYEQYF
TRBJ2-1,NA,TRBV7-2,NA,TGTGCCAGCAGCTTATCCCTGGATGAGCAGTTCTTC,CASSLSLDEQFF